Presented here are 6 T cell receptor beta chains from one specimen sequenced in a study of blood T cell repertoires in COVID-19. Some clones are missing from TCRdb's copy, which holds only in-frame ones; the method was immunoSEQ multiplex PCR. This table holds about 140,000 clones, approximately 80% found once. The sample consisted of PBMCs or T cells enriched from blood (not recorded which). The receptors stem from a woman between 18 and 29 years old who had been exposed to COVID-19.

This clone was found a few times. V is TRBV5-4 and J is TRBJ2-7; the match to TRBD2 covers 15 bases. V was clipped by 0 bases and J by 9 bases; unmatched bases: 10. The CDR3 runs 17 residues. Looked up from germline, CDR1 is SGHNT and CDR2 is YYREEE (reference sequence). The CDR3 is CASSLEGLAGGRKVQYF. For the CDR3, the DNA is TGTGCCAGCAGCTTGGAGGGACTAGCGGGAGGACGAAAGGTGCAGTACTTC. Supplemented by reference TRBV5-4 and TRBJ2-7, the full variable domain reads ETGVTQSPTHLIKTRGQQVTLRCSSQSGHNTVSWYQQALGQGPQFIFQYYREEENGRGNFPPRFSGLQFPNYSSELNVNALELDDSALYLCASSLEGLAGGRKVQYFGPGTRLTVT.

This chain uses TRBV5-1 with TRBJ1-2; TRBD1 might be the D (5 bases). Deletions cut 4 bases from V and 0 bases from J, with 16 bases between. The CDR3 sequence is 16 residues long. In germline, CDR1 is SGHRS, CDR2 YFSETQ. CDR3 sequence: CASSQDGQTSNYGYTF. The CDR3 DNA sequence: TGCGCCAGCAGCCAGGACGGACAAACCTCTAACTATGGCTACACCTTC.

The chain is built from TRBV30 and TRBJ2-6; D not resolved. Trimming took 6 bases from V and 0 from J, leaving 3 bases between them. The germline CDR1 and CDR2 sequences are GTSNPN and SVGIG (reference sequence). The CDR3 spans 12 residues. CDR3 region: CACLSGANVLTF. CDR3 nucleotide sequence: TGTGCCTGCCTCTCTGGGGCCAACGTCCTGACTTTC.

This chain joins TRBV7-3 and TRBJ1-6; possible D gene TRBD1, 5 bases. The CDR3 is made up of 15 amino acids. The germline CDR1 and CDR2 sequences are SGHTA and FQGTGA. The ends were cut back, 3 bases at V and 8 bases at J, with 14 bases in the middle. The CDR3 is CASSFLGGSDSPLHF. CDR3 nucleotide sequence: TGTGCCAGCAGCTTTCTCGGGGGTTCGGATTCACCCCTCCACTTT.

The chain is built from TRBV2 and TRBJ2-7; 8 bases agree with TRBD2. This CDR3 spans 16 amino acids. Germline V CDR1 and CDR2: SNHLY, FYNNEI. V lost 8 bases, J lost 3 bases, and 15 bases stayed unmatched. CDR3 sequence: CASQSRSGGFDYEQYF. The CDR3, as DNA: TGTGCCAGCCAATCTCGGTCGGGAGGGTTTGACTACGAGCAGTACTTC.

The chain uses TRBV3-1 (or the pseudogene TRBV3-2) and TRBJ2-3, with D possibly matching TRBD2 (5 bases). CDR3 length equals 14 residues. Trimming stripped 1 base from V and 0 bases from J, with 5 bases between. Germline V gene lookup returns CDR1 LGHDT and CDR2 YNNKEL (reference sequence). CDR3 region: CASSQGLSTDTQYF. The CDR3 DNA reads as TGTGCCAGCAGCCAAGGACTAAGCACAGATACGCAGTATTTT.